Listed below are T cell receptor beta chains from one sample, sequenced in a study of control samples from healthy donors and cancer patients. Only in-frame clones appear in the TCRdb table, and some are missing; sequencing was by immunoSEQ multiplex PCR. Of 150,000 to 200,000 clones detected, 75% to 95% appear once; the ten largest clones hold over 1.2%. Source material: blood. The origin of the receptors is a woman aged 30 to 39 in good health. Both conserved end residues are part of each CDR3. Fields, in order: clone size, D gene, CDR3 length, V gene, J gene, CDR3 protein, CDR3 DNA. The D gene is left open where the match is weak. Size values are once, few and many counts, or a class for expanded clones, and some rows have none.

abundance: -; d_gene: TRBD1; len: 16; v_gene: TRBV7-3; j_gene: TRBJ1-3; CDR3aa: CASSLRGQDSGNTIYF; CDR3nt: TGTGCCAGCAGCTTAAGAGGACAGGACTCTGGAAACACCATATATTTT
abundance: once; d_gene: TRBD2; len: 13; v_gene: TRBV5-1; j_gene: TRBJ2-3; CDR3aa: CASTGLATDTQYF; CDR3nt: TGCGCCAGCACGGGACTAGCGACAGATACGCAGTATTTT
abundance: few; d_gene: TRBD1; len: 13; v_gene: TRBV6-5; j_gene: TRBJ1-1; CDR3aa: CASSATGGTEAFF; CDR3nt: TGTGCCAGCAGCGCGACAGGGGGCACTGAAGCTTTCTTT
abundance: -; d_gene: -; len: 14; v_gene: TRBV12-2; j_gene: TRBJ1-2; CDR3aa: CASRATGTGDGYTF; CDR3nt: TGTGCAAGTCGCGCAACCGGGACAGGGGACGGCTACACCTTC
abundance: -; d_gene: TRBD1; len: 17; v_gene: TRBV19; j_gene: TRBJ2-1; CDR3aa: CASTPLSGTGGRDEQFF; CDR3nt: TGTGCCAGTACCCCACTTTCCGGGACAGGGGGTCGGGATGAGCAGTTCTTC
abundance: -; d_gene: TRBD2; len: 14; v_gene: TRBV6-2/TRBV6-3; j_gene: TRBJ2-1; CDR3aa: CASSWTSGTNEQFF; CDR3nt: TGTGCCAGCAGTTGGACTAGCGGGACCAATGAGCAGTTCTTC
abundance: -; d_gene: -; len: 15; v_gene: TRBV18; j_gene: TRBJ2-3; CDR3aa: CASSPWGGPTDTQYF; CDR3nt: TGTGCCAGCTCACCATGGGGTGGCCCTACAGATACGCAGTATTTT
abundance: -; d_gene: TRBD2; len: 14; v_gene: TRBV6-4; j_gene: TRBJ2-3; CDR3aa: CASSVAGGTDTQYF; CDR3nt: TGTGCCAGCAGTGTAGCGGGGGGCACAGATACGCAGTATTTT
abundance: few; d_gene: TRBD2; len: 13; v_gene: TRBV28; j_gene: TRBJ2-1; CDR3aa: CASRAGLVNEQFF; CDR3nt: TGTGCCAGCAGAGCCGGACTAGTCAATGAGCAGTTCTTC
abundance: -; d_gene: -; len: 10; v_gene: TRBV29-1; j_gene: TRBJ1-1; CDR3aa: CSVGTAEAFF; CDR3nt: TGCAGCGTTGGGACAGCTGAAGCTTTCTTT
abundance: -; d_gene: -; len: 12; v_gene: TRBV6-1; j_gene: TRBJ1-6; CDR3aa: CASSDRGSPLHF; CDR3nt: TGTGCCAGCAGTGACAGGGGCTCACCCCTCCACTTT
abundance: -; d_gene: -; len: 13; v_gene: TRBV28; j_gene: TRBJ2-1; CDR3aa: CASSRTAYNEQFF; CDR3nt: TGTGCCAGCAGTCGGACAGCCTACAATGAGCAGTTCTTC
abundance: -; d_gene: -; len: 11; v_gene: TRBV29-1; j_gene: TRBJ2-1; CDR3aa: CSASPLNEQFF; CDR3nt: TGCAGCGCAAGCCCCTTAAATGAGCAGTTCTTC
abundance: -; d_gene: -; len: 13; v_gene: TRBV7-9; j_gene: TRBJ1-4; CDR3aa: CASSLGGGEKLFF; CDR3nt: TGTGCCAGCAGCTTAGGGGGCGGTGAAAAACTGTTTTTT
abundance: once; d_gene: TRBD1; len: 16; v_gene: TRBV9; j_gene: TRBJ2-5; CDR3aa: CASSTHGQGAWETQYF; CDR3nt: TGTGCCAGCAGCACCCACGGACAGGGGGCTTGGGAGACCCAGTACTTC
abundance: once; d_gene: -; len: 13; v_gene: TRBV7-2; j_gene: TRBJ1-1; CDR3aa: CASSSGGNTEAFF; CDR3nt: TGTGCCAGCAGCTCCGGGGGGAACACTGAAGCTTTCTTT
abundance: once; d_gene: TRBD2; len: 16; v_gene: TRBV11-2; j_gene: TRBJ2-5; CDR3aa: CASSLGGSGVLETQYF; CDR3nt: TGTGCCAGCAGCTTAGGAGGTAGCGGGGTCTTAGAGACCCAGTACTTC
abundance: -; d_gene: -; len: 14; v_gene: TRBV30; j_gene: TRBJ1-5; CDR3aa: CAWSTGPSNQPQHF; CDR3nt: TGTGCCTGGAGTACAGGGCCTAGCAATCAGCCCCAGCATTTT
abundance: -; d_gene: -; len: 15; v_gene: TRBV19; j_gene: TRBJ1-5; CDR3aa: CASTLAAYSNQPQHF; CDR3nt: TGTGCCAGTACCCTGGCAGCTTATAGCAATCAGCCCCAGCATTTT
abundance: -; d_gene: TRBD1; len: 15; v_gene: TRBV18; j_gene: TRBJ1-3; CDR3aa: CASSSGQGIGNTIYF; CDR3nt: TGTGCCAGCTCATCGGGACAGGGGATTGGAAACACCATATATTTT